The 24 T cell receptor beta chains given below trace back to one sample, sequenced in a study of blood T cell repertoires in COVID-19. Assay used: immunoSEQ multiplex PCR; TCRdb lists only in-frame clones, some missing. Of tens of thousands of clones listed, less than 85% are singletons. The sequenced material came from peripheral blood. All receptors come from a man in his sixties or seventies with COVID-19, enrolled during active disease.

This clone was recorded at least ten times. The chain employs TRBV6-5 and TRBJ1-6; unclear D gene. V lost 0 bases and J lost 8, with 11 bases in between. Germline-derived CDR1 and CDR2 are MNHEY and SVGAGI. The CDR3 runs 15 residues. Here the CDR3 DNA reads TGTGCCAGCAGTTACTCGATCGGTGGTTATTCACCCCTCCACTTT. Residues: CASSYSIGGYSPLHF.

J is TRBJ2-2 and V is TRBV7-2; 14 nucleotides agree with TRBD2. Germline lookup yields CDR1 SGHTA and CDR2 FQGNSA. The J segment lost 7 bases and the V segment lost 4 bases, leaving 14 bases of the junction unmatched. The CDR3 has 19 residues. Here the CDR3 DNA reads TGTGCCAGCAGCTACTTATACGGGACTAGCGGGAGATGGAGCGGGGAGCTGTTTTTT. Translating it yields CASSYLYGTSGRWSGELFF.

This clone was counted a few times. This chain connects TRBV28 to TRBJ2-4, with 7 bases that match TRBD1. V shed 5 bases and J 0 bases; nucleotides not matched to a gene: 7. This CDR3 region has 16 residues. CDR1 MDHEN and CDR2 SYDVKM come from the germline V gene. The CDR3 here is CASSPPRDRAKNIQYF. The CDR3 nucleotides read TGTGCCAGCAGTCCCCCCAGGGACAGAGCCAAAAACATTCAGTACTTC.

The chain carries TRBV2 and TRBJ2-2; 8 bases align to TRBD1. Germline V gene lookup returns CDR1 SNHLY and CDR2 FYNNEI. With 5 bases clipped from V and 6 bases from J, the junction kept 8 bases outside the gene matches. The CDR3 consists of 15 residues. CDR3 nucleotides: TGTGCCAGCAGTAAAACCGGGACAGGCGCCGGGGAGCTGTTTTTT. Its translation: CASSKTGTGAGELFF. Based on the CDR3 plus reference TRBV2 and TRBJ2-2, the full variable domain is EPEVTQTPSHQVTQMGQEVILRCVPISNHLYFYWYRQILGQKVEFLVSFYNNEISEKSEIFDDQFSVERPDGSNFTLKIRSTKLEDSAMYFCASSKTGTGAGELFFGEGSRLTVL.

On this clone: A read error is possible here, since a much larger clone lies one base away. The chain employs TRBV30 and TRBJ1-1, with D maybe TRBD1 (5 bases). The CDR3 totals 13 residues. Germline-derived CDR1 and CDR2 are GTSNPN and SVGIG (reference sequence). V lost 0 bases, J lost 7 bases, and 12 bases lay in between. CDR3 residues: CAWSVDKGLEAFF. The DNA for the CDR3 is TGTGCCTGGAGTGTAGACAAGGGGCTTGAAGCTTTCTTT. The complete variable domain, with remaining parts taken from reference TRBV30 and TRBJ1-1, reads SQTIHQWPATLVQPVGSPLSLECTVEGTSNPNLYWYRQAAGRGLQLLFYSVGIGQISSEVPQNLSASRPQDRQFILSSKKLLLSDSGFYLCAWSVDKGLEAFFGQGTRLTVV.

V gene TRBV5-1 combines with J gene TRBJ1-2; 9 bases are shared with TRBD1. V lost 6 bases to trimming and J lost 5 bases; unmatched junction nucleotides: 14. The CDR3 covers 16 residues. Germline V gives CDR1 SGHRS, CDR2 YFSETQ. Here the CDR3 DNA reads TGCGCCAGCACACCTCACGAGGGACAGGGCGAATATGGCTACACCTTC. Protein: CASTPHEGQGEYGYTF. The full variable domain, completed using reference TRBV5-1 and TRBJ1-2, is KAGVTQTPRYLIKTRGQQVTLSCSPISGHRSVSWYQQTPGQGLQFLFEYFSETQRNKGNFPGRFSGRQFSNSRSEMNVSTLELGDSALYLCASTPHEGQGEYGYTFGSGTRLTVV.

The CDR3, as DNA: TGTGCCACCTCGGGACAAAATGATCAGCCCCAGCATTTT. This codes for CATSGQNDQPQHF. J is TRBJ1-5 and V is TRBV10-3; D might be TRBD1 (6 bases). Germline assignment: CDR1 ENHRY and CDR2 SYGVKD. CDR3 length equals 13 residues. Trimming left V 10 bases short and J 5 bases short, with 15 bases between.

V gene TRBV6-2 or TRBV6-3 combines with J gene TRBJ2-3; 15 bases are shared with TRBD2. The CDR3 is made up of 19 amino acids. CDR1 and CDR2 (germline): MNHEY, SVGEGT. Trimming removed 0 bases from V and 3 bases from J; junction bases left unmatched: 7. The CDR3 region has the DNA TGTGCCAGCAGTTACTCGACAGGACTAGCGGGAGGGGGTACAGATACGCAGTATTTT. Translated, it gives CASSYSTGLAGGGTDTQYF.

The chain is built from TRBV4-3 and TRBJ2-1, with D possibly TRBD2 on 5 matching bases. The CDR3 covers 13 residues. Germline V CDR1 and CDR2: LGHNA, YSLEER. The V end was cut by 0 bases, the J end by 14 bases, with 14 bases between. The CDR3: CASSQDDGSVEFF. As DNA, the CDR3 is TGCGCCAGCAGCCAAGATGATGGGAGCGTTGAGTTCTTC.

The chain links TRBV9 to TRBJ2-5; no definite D call. CDR1 and CDR2 from the germline V gene are SGDLS and YYNGEE. The CDR3 sequence is 14 residues long. V dropped 0 bases and J dropped 1 base, with 7 bases sitting between them. CDR3 nucleotide sequence: TGTGCCAGCAGCGTAGCATCAGGCCAAGAGACCCAGTACTTC. It translates to CASSVASGQETQYF.

The chain recombines TRBV5-4 with TRBJ2-3, with 10 bases identical to TRBD2. The germline CDR1 and CDR2 sequences are SGHNT and YYREEE (reference sequence). J was trimmed by 2 bases and V by 4 bases; bases with no gene match: 7. The CDR3 is 16 residues long. CDR3 in amino acids: CASSHRTSGYTDTQYF. In DNA form, the CDR3 reads TGTGCCAGCAGCCACCGGACTAGCGGTTACACAGATACGCAGTATTTT. The whole variable domain, remainder taken from reference TRBV5-4 and TRBJ2-3, is ETGVTQSPTHLIKTRGQQVTLRCSSQSGHNTVSWYQQALGQGPQFIFQYYREEENGRGNFPPRFSGLQFPNYSSELNVNALELDDSALYLCASSHRTSGYTDTQYFGPGTRLTVL.

The CDR3 reads CATQQGSNTEAFF. The CDR3 bases are TGTGCCACCCAACAGGGCAGTAACACTGAAGCTTTCTTT. The V and J genes are TRBV18 and TRBJ1-1, with D maybe TRBD1 (6 bases). The V end was cut by 10 bases, the J end by 2 bases, with 14 bases between. The CDR3 runs 13 residues. CDR1 is KGHSH and CDR2 is LQKENI in the germline V gene. The complete variable domain, with remaining parts taken from reference TRBV18 and TRBJ1-1, reads NAGVMQNPRHLVRRRGQEARLRCSPMKGHSHVYWYRQLPEEGLKFMVYLQKENIIDESGMPKERFSAEFPKEGPSILRIQQVVRGDSAAYFCATQQGSNTEAFFGQGTRLTVV.

The J gene is TRBJ2-2, the V gene TRBV19; TRBD1 matches 11 bases. J was trimmed by 4 bases and V by 2 bases; bases with no gene match: 6. The V gene's germline CDR1 is LNHDA and CDR2 SQIVND (reference sequence). The CDR3 spans 17 residues. This chain's CDR3 is CASSIPRTGGSTGELFF. CDR3 DNA sequence: TGTGCCAGTAGTATACCCCGGACAGGGGGCAGCACCGGGGAGCTGTTTTTT.

The chain carries TRBV7-3 and TRBJ2-1; 12 bases align to TRBD2. After removal of 5 bases from V and 5 bases from J, the junction contained 10 bases not matched to a gene. Germline assignment: CDR1 SGHTA and CDR2 FQGTGA. The CDR3 consists of 17 residues. The CDR3 region is CASSLGWGTSGHNEQFF. The CDR3 coding sequence is TGTGCCAGCAGCCTCGGGTGGGGGACTAGCGGGCACAATGAGCAGTTCTTC.

V usage is TRBV5-1 and J usage is TRBJ2-7; D is undetermined. Germline V gene sequence: CDR1 SGHRS, CDR2 YFSETQ. This CDR3 contains 14 residues. V lost 0 bases and J lost 2, with 9 bases in between. CDR3 DNA: TGCGCCAGCAGCTTGGTTCCGTCTACCTACGAGCAGTACTTC. It encodes CASSLVPSTYEQYF.

This clone appeared once. This chain connects TRBV9 to TRBJ1-5; no definite D call. V was trimmed by 2 bases and J by 0 bases, leaving 9 bases between them. The CDR3 sequence is 15 residues long. CDR1 and CDR2 from the germline V gene are SGDLS and YYNGEE. CDR3: CASSVEEYSNQPQHF. The CDR3 DNA follows: TGTGCCAGCAGCGTTGAGGAATATAGCAATCAGCCCCAGCATTTT.

The chain employs TRBV5-4 and TRBJ2-6; tentative D call: TRBD2 (5 bases). V was trimmed by 5 bases and J by 0 bases, leaving 12 bases between them. Germline CDR1 is SGHNT and CDR2 is YYREEE (reference sequence). The CDR3 covers 16 residues. This chain's CDR3 is CASSSDGGSGANVLTF. CDR3 sequence (DNA): TGTGCCAGCAGTTCTGACGGAGGCTCTGGGGCCAACGTCCTGACTTTC.

The V and J genes are TRBV15 and TRBJ1-2; TRBD1 matches 8 bases. The CDR3 has 15 residues. The germline V gene has CDR1 LNHNV and CDR2 YYDKDF (reference sequence). Trimming removed 5 bases from V and 6 bases from J; junction bases left unmatched: 11. CDR3 amino acids: CATSARQGARDGYTF. CDR3 nucleotides: TGTGCCACCAGCGCCCGGCAGGGGGCTAGGGATGGCTACACCTTC.

The V and J genes are TRBV7-2 and TRBJ2-4; D perhaps matches TRBD2 (5 bases). Looked up from germline, CDR1 is SGHTA and CDR2 is FQGNSA. Trimming removed 10 bases at V and 1 base at J, with 14 bases between. The CDR3 runs 14 residues. Here the CDR3 reads CATLGDVAKNIQYF. The CDR3 DNA reads as TGTGCCACACTAGGAGACGTGGCCAAAAACATTCAGTACTTC. Drawing the rest from reference TRBV7-2 and TRBJ2-4, the complete variable domain is GAGVSQSPSNKVTEKGKDVELRCDPISGHTALYWYRQSLGQGLEFLIYFQGNSAPDKSGLPSDRFSAERTGGSVSTLTIQRTQQEDSAVYLCATLGDVAKNIQYFGAGTRLSVL.

The chain has TRBV2 and TRBJ2-6, with D possibly matching TRBD2 (5 bases). CDR1 is SNHLY and CDR2 is FYNNEI in the germline V gene. This CDR3 is 15 amino acids long. The V gene lost 5 bases and the J gene lost 0 bases, with 8 bases spanning the gap. CDR3 loop: CASSQRGSGANVLTF. The CDR3 DNA follows: TGTGCCAGCAGTCAACGGGGCTCTGGGGCCAACGTCCTGACTTTC.

The rearrangement links TRBV19 to TRBJ2-1; possible D gene TRBD1, 5 bases. CDR1 is LNHDA, CDR2 SQIVND, per germline (reference sequence). Between the trimmed V and J ends, which lost 7 bases and 5 bases, there was a span of 12 bases. The CDR3 is 13 amino acids. CDR3 sequence (DNA): TGTGCCAGTAATACAGGAATTGACAATGAGCAGTTCTTC. It encodes CASNTGIDNEQFF.

V is TRBV11-2 and J is TRBJ2-1; no clear D. Germline lookup yields CDR1 SGHAT and CDR2 FQNNGV. Trimming took 5 bases from V and 8 from J, leaving 19 bases between them. The CDR3 consists of 15 residues. The CDR3 bases are TGTGCCAGCAGCCGAACATCGAGAGGCAATCATGAGCAGTTCTTC. Amino acid sequence: CASSRTSRGNHEQFF.

This clone occurred a few times. The rearrangement uses TRBV7-3 and TRBJ2-2, with a weak D call TRBD2 (6 bases). Per the germline V gene, CDR1 is SGHTA and CDR2 is FQGTGA. This CDR3 has 14 residues. Trimming removed 5 bases from V and 3 bases from J, with 10 bases in between. The CDR3 DNA reads as TGTGCCAGCAGCCGCTGGGGGGACACCGGGGAGCTGTTTTTT. Translating it yields CASSRWGDTGELFF.

This chain uses TRBV19 with TRBJ2-3; 14 nucleotides line up with TRBD2. Per the germline V gene, CDR1 is LNHDA and CDR2 is SQIVND (reference sequence). The CDR3 has 16 residues. Trimming cost V 3 bases and J 2 bases; bases outside gene matches: 1. This chain's CDR3 is CASSMGLAGDTDTQYF. The CDR3 DNA follows: TGTGCCAGTAGTATGGGACTAGCGGGGGACACAGATACGCAGTATTTT.